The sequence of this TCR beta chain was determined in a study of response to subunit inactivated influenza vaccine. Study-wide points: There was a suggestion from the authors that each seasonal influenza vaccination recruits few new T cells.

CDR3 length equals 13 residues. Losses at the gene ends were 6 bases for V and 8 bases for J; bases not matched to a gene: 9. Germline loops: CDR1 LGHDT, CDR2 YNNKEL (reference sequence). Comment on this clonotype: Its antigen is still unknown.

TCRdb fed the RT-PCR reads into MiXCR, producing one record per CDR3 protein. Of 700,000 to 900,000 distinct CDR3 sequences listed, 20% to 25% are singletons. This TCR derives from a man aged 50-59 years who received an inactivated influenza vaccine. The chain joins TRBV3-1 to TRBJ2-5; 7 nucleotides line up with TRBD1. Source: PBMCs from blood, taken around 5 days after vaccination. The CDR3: CASSRDSSYTQYF. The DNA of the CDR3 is TGTGCCAGCAGTCGGGACAGCTCGTACACCCAGTACTTC.